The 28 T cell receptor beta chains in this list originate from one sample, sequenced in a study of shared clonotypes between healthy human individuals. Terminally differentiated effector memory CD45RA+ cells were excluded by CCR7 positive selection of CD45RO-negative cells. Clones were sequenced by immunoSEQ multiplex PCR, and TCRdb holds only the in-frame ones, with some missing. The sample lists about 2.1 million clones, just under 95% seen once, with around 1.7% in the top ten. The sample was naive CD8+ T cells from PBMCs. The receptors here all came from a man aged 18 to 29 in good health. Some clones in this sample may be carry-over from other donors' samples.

As DNA, the CDR3 is TGTGCCAGCAGCTCGAGGGGCGGGACTAGCGGGGGTTACAATGAGCAGTTCTTC. Amino acid sequence: CASSSRGGTSGGYNEQFF. This chain joins TRBV13 and TRBJ2-1; 14 bases agree with TRBD2. The length of the CDR3 is 18 residues. Trimming removed 4 bases from V and 4 bases from J; junction bases left unmatched: 9. Germline CDR1 PRHDT, CDR2 FYEKMQ (reference sequence).

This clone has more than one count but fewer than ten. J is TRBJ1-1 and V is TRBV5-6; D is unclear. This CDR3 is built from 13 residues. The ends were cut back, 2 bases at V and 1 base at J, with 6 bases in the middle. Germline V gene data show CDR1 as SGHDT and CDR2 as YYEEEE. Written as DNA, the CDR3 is TGTGCCAGCAGCTTCGACGGGAACACTGAAGCTTTCTTT. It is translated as CASSFDGNTEAFF.

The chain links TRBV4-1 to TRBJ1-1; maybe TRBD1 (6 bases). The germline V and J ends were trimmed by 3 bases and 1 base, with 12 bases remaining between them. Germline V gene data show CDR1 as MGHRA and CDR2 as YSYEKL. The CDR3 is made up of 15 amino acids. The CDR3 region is CASSHIGQPNTEAFF. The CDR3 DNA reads TGCGCCAGCAGCCATATTGGACAGCCGAACACTGAAGCTTTCTTT.

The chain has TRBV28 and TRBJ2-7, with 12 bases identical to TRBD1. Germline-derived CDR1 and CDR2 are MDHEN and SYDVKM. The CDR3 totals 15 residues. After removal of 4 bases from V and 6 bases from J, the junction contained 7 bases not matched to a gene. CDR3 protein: CASSSYRDRGLEQYF. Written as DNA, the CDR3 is TGTGCCAGCAGTTCATATCGGGACAGGGGGCTCGAGCAGTACTTC.

CDR3 DNA: TGTGCCAGCAGCGTAGCTCCCTCAGGTGCTAACTATGGCTACACCTTC. It codes for CASSVAPSGANYGYTF. The rearrangement joins TRBV9 to TRBJ1-2; D is unresolved. Germline assignment: CDR1 SGDLS and CDR2 YYNGEE. The CDR3 totals 16 residues. V shed 0 bases and J shed 0 bases, with 12 bases lying between them.

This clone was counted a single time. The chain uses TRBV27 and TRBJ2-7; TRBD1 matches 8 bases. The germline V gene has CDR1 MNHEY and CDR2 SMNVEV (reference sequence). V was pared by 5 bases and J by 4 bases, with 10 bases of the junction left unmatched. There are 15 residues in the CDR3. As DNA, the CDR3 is TGTGCCAGCAGTCCCTTCGGGACAGGCGTTTACGAGCAGTACTTC. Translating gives CASSPFGTGVYEQYF.

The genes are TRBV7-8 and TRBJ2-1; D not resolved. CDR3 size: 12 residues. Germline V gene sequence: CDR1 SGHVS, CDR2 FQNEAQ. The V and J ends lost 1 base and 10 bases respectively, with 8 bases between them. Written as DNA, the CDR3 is TGTGCCAGCAGCTTAGATTGGGCCGAGCAGTTCTTC. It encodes CASSLDWAEQFF.

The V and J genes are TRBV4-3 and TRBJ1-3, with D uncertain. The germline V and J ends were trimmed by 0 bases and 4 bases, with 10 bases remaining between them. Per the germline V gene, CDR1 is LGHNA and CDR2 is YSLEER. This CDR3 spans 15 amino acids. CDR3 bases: TGCGCCAGCAGCCAAGATAGAGGGCTCGGAAACACCATATATTTT. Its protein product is CASSQDRGLGNTIYF.

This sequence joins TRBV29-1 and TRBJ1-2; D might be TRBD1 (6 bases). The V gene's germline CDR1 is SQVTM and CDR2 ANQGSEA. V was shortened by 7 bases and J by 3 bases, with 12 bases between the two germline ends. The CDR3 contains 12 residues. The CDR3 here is CSAEGGDYGYTF. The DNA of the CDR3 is TGCAGCGCTGAGGGGGGTGACTATGGCTACACCTTC.

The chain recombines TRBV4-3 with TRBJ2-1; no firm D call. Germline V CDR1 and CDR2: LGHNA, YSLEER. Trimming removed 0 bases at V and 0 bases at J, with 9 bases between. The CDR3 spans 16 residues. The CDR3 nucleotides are TGCGCCAGCAGCCAAGATCGTCCTAGCTCCTACAATGAGCAGTTCTTC. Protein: CASSQDRPSSYNEQFF.

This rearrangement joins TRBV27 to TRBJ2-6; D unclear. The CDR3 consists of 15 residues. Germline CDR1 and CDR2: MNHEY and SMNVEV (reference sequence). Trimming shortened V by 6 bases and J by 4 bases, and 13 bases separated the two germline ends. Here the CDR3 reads CASREGVTGANVLTF. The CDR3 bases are TGTGCCAGCAGGGAAGGTGTGACGGGGGCCAACGTCCTGACTTTC.

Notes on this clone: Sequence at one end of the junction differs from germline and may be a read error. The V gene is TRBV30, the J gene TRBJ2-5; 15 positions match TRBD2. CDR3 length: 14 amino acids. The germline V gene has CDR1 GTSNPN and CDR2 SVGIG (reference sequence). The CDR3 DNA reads TGTGCCCTCCAGACAGGGACTAGCGGGAGGTCTGCGGACTTC. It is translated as CALQTGTSGRSADF.

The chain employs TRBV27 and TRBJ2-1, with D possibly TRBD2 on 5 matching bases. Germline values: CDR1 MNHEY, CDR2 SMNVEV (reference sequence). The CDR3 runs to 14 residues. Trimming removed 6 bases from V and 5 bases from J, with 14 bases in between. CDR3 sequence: CASRRTYRDNEQFF. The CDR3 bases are TGTGCCAGCAGACGGACTTATCGGGACAATGAGCAGTTCTTC.

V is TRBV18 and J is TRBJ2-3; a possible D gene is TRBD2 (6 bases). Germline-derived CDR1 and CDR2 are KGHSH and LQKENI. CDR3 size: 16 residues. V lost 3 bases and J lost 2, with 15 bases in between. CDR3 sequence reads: CASSPYPGDSTDTQYF. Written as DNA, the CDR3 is TGTGCCAGCTCACCGTATCCCGGGGACTCCACAGATACGCAGTATTTT.

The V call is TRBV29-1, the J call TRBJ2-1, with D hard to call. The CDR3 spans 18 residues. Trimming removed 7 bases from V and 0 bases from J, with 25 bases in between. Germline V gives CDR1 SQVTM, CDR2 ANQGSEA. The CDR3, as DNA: TGCAGCGCCAGAACAAGGGTTGGTGGGTCGAGCTCCTACAATGAGCAGTTCTTC. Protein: CSARTRVGGSSSYNEQFF.

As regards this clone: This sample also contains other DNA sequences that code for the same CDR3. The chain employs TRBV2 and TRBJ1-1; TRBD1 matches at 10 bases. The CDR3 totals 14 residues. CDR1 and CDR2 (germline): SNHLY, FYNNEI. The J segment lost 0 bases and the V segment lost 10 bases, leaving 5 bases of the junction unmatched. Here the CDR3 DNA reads TGTGCCACTCGGGACAGGGGAATGAACACTGAAGCTTTCTTT. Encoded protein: CATRDRGMNTEAFF. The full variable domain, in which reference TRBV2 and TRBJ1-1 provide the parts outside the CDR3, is EPEVTQTPSHQVTQMGQEVILRCVPISNHLYFYWYRQILGQKVEFLVSFYNNEISEKSEIFDDQFSVERPDGSNFTLKIRSTKLEDSAMYFCATRDRGMNTEAFFGQGTRLTVV.

As DNA, the CDR3 is TGTGCCAGTAGTATAGGCACAGGGACCGAAAAACTGTTTTTT. As protein: CASSIGTGTEKLFF. The genes are TRBV19 and TRBJ1-4; weak D call: TRBD1 (6 bases). V was shortened by 1 base and J by 8 bases, with 11 bases between the two germline ends. The CDR3 sequence is 14 residues long. CDR1 is LNHDA, CDR2 SQIVND, per germline (reference sequence).

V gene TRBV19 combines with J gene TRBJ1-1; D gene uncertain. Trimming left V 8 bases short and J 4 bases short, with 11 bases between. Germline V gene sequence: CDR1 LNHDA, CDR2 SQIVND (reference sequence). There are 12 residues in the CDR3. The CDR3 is CASGQSGTEAFF. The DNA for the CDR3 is TGTGCCAGTGGGCAGTCGGGCACTGAAGCTTTCTTT.

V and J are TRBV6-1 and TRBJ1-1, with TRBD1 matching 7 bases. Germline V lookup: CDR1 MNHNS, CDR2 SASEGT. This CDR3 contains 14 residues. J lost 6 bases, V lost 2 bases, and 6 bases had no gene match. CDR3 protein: CASSERGTVAEAFF. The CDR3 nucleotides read TGTGCCAGCAGTGAACGGGGGACAGTCGCTGAAGCTTTCTTT.

CDR3 nucleotide sequence: TGTGCCAGCAGCGCCCTCACTAGCGGAGGGGACAATGAGCAGTTCTTC. This encodes CASSALTSGGDNEQFF. The chain combines TRBV9 with TRBJ2-1, with TRBD2 identical over 8 bases. The CDR3 is 16 residues long. J lost 5 bases, V lost 3 bases, and 10 bases had no gene match. The V gene's germline CDR1 is SGDLS and CDR2 YYNGEE.

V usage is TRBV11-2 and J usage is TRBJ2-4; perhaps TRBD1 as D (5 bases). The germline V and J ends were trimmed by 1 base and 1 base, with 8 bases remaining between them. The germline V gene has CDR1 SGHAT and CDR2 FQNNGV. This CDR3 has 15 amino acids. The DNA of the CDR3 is TGTGCCAGCAGCTTAGGTTCAGGGGCCAAAAACATTCAGTACTTC. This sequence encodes CASSLGSGAKNIQYF. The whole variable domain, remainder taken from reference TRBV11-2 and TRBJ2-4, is EAGVAQSPRYKIIEKRQSVAFWCNPISGHATLYWYQQILGQGPKLLIQFQNNGVVDDSQLPKDRFSAERLKGVDSTLKIQPAKLEDSAVYLCASSLGSGAKNIQYFGAGTRLSVL.

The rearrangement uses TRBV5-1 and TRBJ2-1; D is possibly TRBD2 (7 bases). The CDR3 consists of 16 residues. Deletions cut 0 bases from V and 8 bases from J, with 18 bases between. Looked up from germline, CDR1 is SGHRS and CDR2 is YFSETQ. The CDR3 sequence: CASSLDRGASLYEQFF. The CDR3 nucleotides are TGCGCCAGCAGCTTGGATCGGGGGGCTTCATTGTATGAGCAGTTCTTC.

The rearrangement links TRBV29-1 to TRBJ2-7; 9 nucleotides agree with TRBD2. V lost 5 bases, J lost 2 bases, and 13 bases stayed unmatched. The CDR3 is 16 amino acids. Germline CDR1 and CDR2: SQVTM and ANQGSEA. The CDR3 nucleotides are TGCAGCGTTTTAGGGGCGGCTAGCGGGACAACCTACGAGCAGTACTTC. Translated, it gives CSVLGAASGTTYEQYF.

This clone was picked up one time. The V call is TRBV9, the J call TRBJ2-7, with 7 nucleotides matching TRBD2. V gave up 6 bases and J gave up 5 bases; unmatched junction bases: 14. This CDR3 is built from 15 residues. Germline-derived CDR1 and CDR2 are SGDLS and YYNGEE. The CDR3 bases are TGTGCCAGCAACCCCTCTGGGGGGGGAGGACACGAGCAGTACTTC. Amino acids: CASNPSGGGGHEQYF.

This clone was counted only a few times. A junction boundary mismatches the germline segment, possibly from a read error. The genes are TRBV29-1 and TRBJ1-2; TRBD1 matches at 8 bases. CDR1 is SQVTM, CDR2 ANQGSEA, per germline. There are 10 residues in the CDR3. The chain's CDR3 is CSAMTGEYSF. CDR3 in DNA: TGCAGCGCAATGACAGGGGAGTACTCCTTC. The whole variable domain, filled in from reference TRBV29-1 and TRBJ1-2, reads SAVISQKPSRDICQRGTSLTIQCQVDSQVTMMFWYRQQPGQSLTLIATANQGSEATYESGFVIDKFPISRPNLTFSTLTVSNMSPEDSSIYLCSAMTGEYSFGSGTRLTVV.

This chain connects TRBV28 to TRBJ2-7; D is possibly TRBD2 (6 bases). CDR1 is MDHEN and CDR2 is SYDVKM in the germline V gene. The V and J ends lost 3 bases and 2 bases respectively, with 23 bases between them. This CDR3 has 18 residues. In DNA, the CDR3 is TGTGCCAGCAGTTTTTTTGCAGGACTACCGGGCGGAGCCTACGAGCAGTACTTC. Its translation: CASSFFAGLPGGAYEQYF.

The CDR3 protein is CASRGPERYDEKLFF. Here the CDR3 DNA reads TGTGCCAGCAGGGGGCCAGAGAGGTATGATGAAAAACTGTTTTTT. The V gene is TRBV28, the J gene TRBJ1-4, with a possible D match to TRBD1 (5 bases). The CDR3 spans 15 residues. Deletions cut 6 bases from V and 6 bases from J, with 17 bases between. CDR1 MDHEN and CDR2 SYDVKM come from the germline V gene.

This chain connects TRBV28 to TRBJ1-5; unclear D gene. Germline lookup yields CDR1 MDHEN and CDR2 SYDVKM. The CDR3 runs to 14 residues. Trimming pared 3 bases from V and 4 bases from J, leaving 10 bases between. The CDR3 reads CASSLRVKNQPQHF. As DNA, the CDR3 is TGTGCCAGCAGTTTGCGTGTCAAAAATCAGCCCCAGCATTTT.